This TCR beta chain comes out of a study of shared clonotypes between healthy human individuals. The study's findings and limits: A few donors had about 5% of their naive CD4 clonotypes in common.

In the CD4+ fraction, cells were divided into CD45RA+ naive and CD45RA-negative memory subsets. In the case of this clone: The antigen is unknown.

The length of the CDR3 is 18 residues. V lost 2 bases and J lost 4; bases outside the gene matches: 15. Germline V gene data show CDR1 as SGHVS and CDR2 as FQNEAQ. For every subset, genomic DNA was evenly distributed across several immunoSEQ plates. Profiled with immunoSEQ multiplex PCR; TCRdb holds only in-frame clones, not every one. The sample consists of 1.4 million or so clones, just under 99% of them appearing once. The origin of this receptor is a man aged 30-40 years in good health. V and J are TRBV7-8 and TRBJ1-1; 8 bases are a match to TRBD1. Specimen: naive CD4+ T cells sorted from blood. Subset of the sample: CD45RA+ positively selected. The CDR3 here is CASSLNWQGAFLGTEAFF. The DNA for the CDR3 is TGTGCCAGCAGCTTAAATTGGCAGGGGGCGTTTCTGGGCACTGAAGCTTTCTTT.